One and the same sample provided the 19 T cell receptor beta chains below, sequenced in a study of beta chain features in type 1 diabetes. Broader study findings: Type 1 diabetes patients had moderately but significantly shorter TCRB CDR3s in all four CD4+ subsets.

What these receptors recognize is not known. Expressed TCRB transcripts were sequenced, since all the RNA that had been isolated was reverse transcribed. Assay: immunoSEQ multiplex PCR; the TCRdb copy retains only in-frame clones and omits some. This sample carries 310,000 or so clones, around 8.5% of them seen once, and the ten largest clones take 1%. The specimen sequenced was central memory CD4+ T cells from blood. These receptor sequences come from a man younger than 40 with type 1 diabetes.

The gene calls are TRBV25-1 and TRBJ1-2, with D maybe TRBD1 (6 bases). Germline V gene sequence: CDR1 MGHDK, CDR2 SYGVNS. This CDR3 is built from 13 residues. V was pared by 2 bases and J by 4 bases, with 8 bases between. The CDR3 coding sequence is TGTGCCAGCAGTGAAACAGGGAGCTATGGCTACACCTTC. Its protein product is CASSETGSYGYTF.

The V call is TRBV5-1, the J call TRBJ2-7; D possibly corresponds to TRBD1 (5 bases). Trimming stripped 2 bases from V and 0 bases from J, with 9 bases between. The CDR3 extends over 14 amino acids. In germline, CDR1 is SGHRS, CDR2 YFSETQ. CDR3 region: CASSFIGDSYEQYF. The CDR3 nucleotides are TGCGCCAGCAGCTTTATAGGGGACTCCTACGAGCAGTACTTC.

This clone came up once. Being one base from a much bigger clone, this may be a read error. This chain uses TRBV5-1 with TRBJ2-3; possible D gene TRBD1, 6 bases. Germline-derived CDR1 and CDR2 are SGHRS and YFSETQ. V was shortened by 0 bases and J by 2 bases, with 7 bases between the two germline ends. The CDR3 length is 14 residues. For the CDR3, the DNA is TGCGCCAGCAGCTTGGGACAGGACACAGATACGCAGTATTTT. Amino acid sequence: CASSLGQDTDTQYF.

V usage is TRBV11-2 and J usage is TRBJ2-5, with 8 bases aligning to TRBD2. This CDR3 has 14 residues. Germline values: CDR1 SGHAT, CDR2 FQNNGV. V lost 5 bases to trimming and J lost 5 bases; unmatched junction nucleotides: 7. The DNA of the CDR3 is TGTGCCAGCAGCGACGGACTAGCAGAGGAGACCCAGTACTTC. Amino acid sequence: CASSDGLAEETQYF.

This chain uses TRBV29-1 with TRBJ2-1, with 7 nucleotides matching TRBD1. The germline V gene has CDR1 SQVTM and CDR2 ANQGSEA. This CDR3 region has 14 residues. V shed 6 bases and J 8 bases; nucleotides not matched to a gene: 13. The CDR3 sequence: CSVEGQQGFDEQFF. For the CDR3, the DNA is TGCAGCGTCGAGGGACAGCAGGGGTTCGATGAGCAGTTCTTC.

The V call is TRBV10-1, the J call TRBJ2-7; D uncertain. The CDR3 runs 13 residues. The ends were cut back, 3 bases at V and 4 bases at J, with 10 bases in the middle. Germline V lookup: CDR1 WNHNN, CDR2 SYGVQD (reference sequence). CDR3: CASSDPGQYEQYF. CDR3 bases: TGCGCCAGCAGTGACCCCGGGCAGTACGAGCAGTACTTC.

This clone has a count of ten or more. The chain carries TRBV4-3 and TRBJ1-3; no definite D call. Trimming took off 0 bases at V and 0 bases at J, with 12 bases between the two ends. The length of the CDR3 is 17 residues. Per germline, CDR1 LGHNA and CDR2 YSLEER. The DNA of the CDR3 is TGCGCCAGCAGCCAAGATGTTGGAGGGAGCTCTGGAAACACCATATATTTT. Protein sequence: CASSQDVGGSSGNTIYF.

The sample holds a few counts of this clone. A read error may be the cause here, since a much bigger clone is one base away. The chain recombines TRBV6-5 with TRBJ2-4; 7 bases match TRBD1. Germline V gene sequence: CDR1 MNHEY, CDR2 SVGAGI. Unmatched junction bases numbered 2, after V lost 6 bases and J lost 0 bases. This CDR3 has 14 residues. CDR3 in DNA: TGTGCCAGCAGCCCAGGGGGAGCCAAAAACATTCAGTACTTC. It translates to CASSPGGAKNIQYF.

The rearrangement uses TRBV2 and TRBJ2-7, with 8 bases identical to TRBD1. Germline-derived CDR1 and CDR2 are SNHLY and FYNNEI. This CDR3 is 15 amino acids long. J gave up 2 bases and V 6 bases, and 9 bases lay outside the gene matches. In DNA, the CDR3 is TGTGCCAGCAGACTAGCAGGGGGCCAAACCTACGAGCAGTACTTC. Translation gives CASRLAGGQTYEQYF.

The gene calls are TRBV6-6 and TRBJ2-5; TRBD1 might be the D (7 bases). CDR3 length: 13 residues. The germline V gene has CDR1 MNHNY and CDR2 SVGAGI (reference sequence). V was shortened by 5 bases and J by 5 bases, with 12 bases between the two germline ends. This chain's CDR3 is CASSGGGAETQYF. The CDR3 DNA sequence: TGTGCCAGCAGTGGAGGGGGCGCGGAGACCCAGTACTTC.

The chain is built from TRBV28 and TRBJ2-7; D ambiguous. The germline V and J ends were trimmed by 4 bases and 5 bases, with 9 bases remaining between them. The CDR3 runs to 12 residues. CDR1 MDHEN and CDR2 SYDVKM come from the germline V gene. The CDR3: CASSSRTNEQYF. CDR3 sequence (DNA): TGTGCCAGCAGTTCTCGAACTAACGAGCAGTACTTC.

This clone has more than one count but fewer than ten. The rearrangement links TRBV29-1 to TRBJ1-1; D is unresolved. V dropped 7 bases and J dropped 1 base, with 13 bases sitting between them. The CDR3 length is 13 residues. Germline CDR1 and CDR2: SQVTM and ANQGSEA. In nucleotides, the CDR3 is TGCAGCGCAGAAGTTTCCAGGAACACTGAAGCTTTCTTT. This gives the protein CSAEVSRNTEAFF.

This clone was detected a few times. V is TRBV7-9 and J is TRBJ2-5; D remains unclear. The CDR3 sequence is 14 residues long. Between the trimmed V and J ends, which lost 0 bases and 5 bases, there was a span of 10 bases. CDR1 and CDR2 from the germline V gene are SEHNR and FQNEAQ (reference sequence). CDR3: CASSLALGKETQYF. The CDR3 bases are TGTGCCAGCAGCTTAGCGCTGGGGAAGGAGACCCAGTACTTC.

The rearrangement joins TRBV7-9 to TRBJ2-5, with no clear D. There are 11 residues in the CDR3. Between the trimmed V and J ends, which lost 5 bases and 1 base, there was a span of 2 bases. Germline V CDR1 and CDR2: SEHNR, FQNEAQ (reference sequence). The CDR3 sequence is CASSVQETQYF. In nucleotides, the CDR3 is TGTGCCAGCAGCGTCCAAGAGACCCAGTACTTC.

This clone was counted many times. The chain joins TRBV5-6 to TRBJ1-2; D is uncertain. Trimming cost V 2 bases and J 6 bases, with 8 bases left between them. Germline CDR1 SGHDT, CDR2 YYEEEE. The CDR3 is made up of 12 amino acids. CDR3 DNA: TGTGCCAGCAGCTTCGGACGTGATGGCTACACCTTC. This codes for CASSFGRDGYTF.

This clone was seen more than once but under ten times. CDR3 nucleotide sequence: TGTGCCAGCAGCTTGGCCGCAGGGGCAGGGGAAAAACTGTTTTTT. Protein sequence: CASSLAAGAGEKLFF. The gene calls are TRBV5-6 and TRBJ1-4; TRBD1 is a possible D gene (6 bases). Germline CDR1 is SGHDT and CDR2 is YYEEEE. V lost 0 bases and J 8 bases, leaving 14 bases between the germline ends. The CDR3 extends over 15 amino acids.

The rearrangement joins TRBV5-1 to TRBJ2-2; D might be TRBD1 or TRBD2, each matching 5 bases. Germline V lookup: CDR1 SGHRS, CDR2 YFSETQ. This CDR3 contains 15 residues. The V gene lost 6 bases and the J gene lost 2 bases, with 14 bases spanning the gap. This chain's CDR3 is CASTPSGTNTGELFF. The CDR3, as DNA: TGCGCCAGCACTCCGTCGGGGACCAACACCGGGGAGCTGTTTTTT.

This clone appeared a few times. The chain employs TRBV29-1 and TRBJ2-7; D gene uncertain. V lost 3 bases, J lost 6 bases, and 6 bases lay in between. The CDR3 totals 10 residues. The V gene's germline CDR1 is SQVTM and CDR2 ANQGSEA. The CDR3 region has the DNA TGCAGCGTTGAGCTTGGCGAGCAGTACTTC. Translated: CSVELGEQYF.

V usage is TRBV7-2 and J usage is TRBJ1-2; D is perhaps TRBD1 (5 bases). Germline CDR1 SGHTA, CDR2 FQGNSA. The germline V and J ends were trimmed by 0 bases and 6 bases, with 8 bases remaining between them. This CDR3 region has 13 residues. CDR3 DNA sequence: TGTGCCAGCAGCTTAGCGGCCAGGGATGGCTACACCTTC. Translating gives CASSLAARDGYTF. The full variable domain, in which reference TRBV7-2 and TRBJ1-2 provide the parts outside the CDR3, is GAGVSQSPSNKVTEKGKDVELRCDPISGHTALYWYRQSLGQGLEFLIYFQGNSAPDKSGLPSDRFSAERTGGSVSTLTIQRTQQEDSAVYLCASSLAARDGYTFGSGTRLTVV.